The T cell receptor beta chain described here comes from a study of T cell changes during pregnancy in multiple sclerosis. Here immunoSEQ multiplex PCR was the method, and the copy in TCRdb shows in-frame clones only, minus some. The sample has 70,000 to 100,000 clones, almost 95% seen once; the top ten hold 2% to 2.5%. V lost 2 bases, J lost 5 bases, and 2 bases stayed unmatched. The germline V gene has CDR1 MDHEN and CDR2 SYDVKM. The CDR3 runs 14 residues. The sequence derives from a female donor with multiple sclerosis, enrolled in a pregnancy study. The sequences come from peripheral blood, collected in the third trimester of pregnancy. The rearrangement joins TRBV28 to TRBJ2-1; 8 bases agree with TRBD1. Written as DNA, the CDR3 is TGTGCCAGCAGTTTACAGGGGGCGGACAATGAGCAGTTCTTC. It yields the protein CASSLQGADNEQFF.